A selection of T cell receptor beta chains follows, all from one sample in a study of blood T cells in healthy people across ages. TCRdb ran MiXCR on the 5' RACE reads and lists one entry per CDR3 protein. The data contain over a million distinct CDR3 sequences, roughly 60% of them singletons. Sequencing used blood. Source of these receptors: a man younger than 35 in good health. CDR3s include the opening cysteine and the closing phenylalanine or tryptophan. A D gene is named only where the DNA matches it firmly. Clone size, where shown, is once, few, many, or a class for clones that have expanded.

TRBJ1-1	NA	few	TRBV3-1	TGTGCCAGCAGCCAAGAGACAGAACCATACACTGAAGCTTTCTTT	CASSQETEPYTEAFF
TRBJ1-2	NA	NA	TRBV11-2	TGTGCCAGCAAAAATCAACAGATAGCTAACTATGGCTACACCTTC	CASKNQQIANYGYTF
TRBJ2-5	NA	NA	TRBV21-1	TGTGCCAGCAGGGACAGGAACCACCAAGAGACCCAGTACTTC	CASRDRNHQETQYF
TRBJ1-5	NA	NA	TRBV6-1	TGTGCCGGCTCAGACAGGTTTCAGCCCCAGCATTTT	CAGSDRFQPQHF
TRBJ2-1	TRBD2	NA	TRBV6-5	TGTGCCAGCAGTCTGAGACTAGCGGGAGCTGATGAGCAGTTCTTC	CASSLRLAGADEQFF
TRBJ1-2	NA	NA	TRBV6-2/TRBV6-3	TGTGCCAGCAAGGGTATGGGGCATTATGGCTACACCTTC	CASKGMGHYGYTF
TRBJ1-5	NA	NA	TRBV20-1	TGCAGTACAAAACGGGGGATCTATAGCAATCAGCCCCAGCATTTT	CSTKRGIYSNQPQHF
TRBJ2-7	TRBD1	NA	TRBV11-2	TGTGCCAGCAGCTTAGCGAAAGGGACAGGGGAAAACTACGAGCAGTACTTC	CASSLAKGTGENYEQYF
TRBJ2-4	NA	NA	TRBV21-1	TGTGCCAGCAGCAAGAGGGTCCGATTCCCCAATGAGTACTTC	CASSKRVRFPNEYF
TRBJ2-3	NA	NA	TRBV21-1	TGTGCCAGCAGCCACACCCTTACTAGCGGGGGGGCCGGAGATACGCAGTATTTT	CASSHTLTSGGAGDTQYF
TRBJ2-2	TRBD2	NA	TRBV4-3	TGCGCCAGCAGCCAAGACTCGGCGGGGGGTTTAACCGGGGAGCTGTTTTTT	CASSQDSAGGLTGELFF
TRBJ1-5	TRBD1	NA	TRBV12-3/TRBV12-4	TGTGCCAGCAGCCAACAGGGGCTCGAGCCCCAGCATTTT	CASSQQGLEPQHF
TRBJ2-7	NA	NA	TRBV4-2	TGTGCCAGCACCGGGCTTCACGCCGCCTACAATGAGCAGTACTTC	CASTGLHAAYNEQYF
TRBJ2-2	NA	NA	TRBV11-3	TGTGCCAGCAGCTTAGCTCTAGTGGGCACCGGGGAGCTGTTTTTT	CASSLALVGTGELFF
TRBJ2-5	NA	NA	TRBV20-1	TGCAGTGCTGGGATAGAAGAGACCCAGTACTTC	CSAGIEETQYF
TRBJ1-2	TRBD1	few	TRBV30	TGTGCCTGGAGCCAAGGACAGGCGCGCGGCTACACCTTC	CAWSQGQARGYTF
TRBJ1-1	NA	NA	TRBV29-1	TGCAGCGCCATCGATACAGGATTGAACACTGAAGCTTTCTTT	CSAIDTGLNTEAFF
TRBJ1-2	NA	NA	TRBV20-1	TGCAGTGCTAGAGATGTACAGAACTATGGCTACACCTTC	CSARDVQNYGYTF
TRBJ2-3	TRBD2	NA	TRBV5-1	TGCGCCAGCAGCTTGGATGGTAGCGGGAGTACAGATACGCAGTATTTT	CASSLDGSGSTDTQYF
TRBJ1-2	NA	once	TRBV2	TGTGCCAGCAGTGTAGTACCGCCCCGGGATGGCTACACCTTC	CASSVVPPRDGYTF
TRBJ2-7	NA	NA	TRBV6-5	TGTGCCAGCAGCCCTTCGACTTATCGCTACGAGCAGTACTTC	CASSPSTYRYEQYF
TRBJ2-2	NA	NA	TRBV11-2	TGTGCCAGCAGCTTAAAGGTCGGGGAGCTGTTTTTT	CASSLKVGELFF
TRBJ2-7	NA	NA	TRBV6-1	TGTGCCAGCAGTGATCCCCCGTGGCAGAACCCTCCACACTACGAGCAGTACTTC	CASSDPPWQNPPHYEQYF
TRBJ2-3	TRBD1	NA	TRBV10-3	TGTGCCATCAGCTGGTCAGGACAGGGAAGCACAGATACGCAGTATTTT	CAISWSGQGSTDTQYF
TRBJ2-1	NA	NA	TRBV12-3/TRBV12-4	TGTGCCAGCAGTGTTTTGGAGAGCCCCCGGCAGTTCTTC	CASSVLESPRQFF
TRBJ1-2	NA	NA	TRBV5-6	TGTGCCAGCAGCTTGAACAGACTGGGGGGCTACACCTTC	CASSLNRLGGYTF
TRBJ2-2	NA	NA	TRBV6-1	TGTGCCAGCAGTGAAGCGTGGCCCGGGGAGCTGTTTTTT	CASSEAWPGELFF
TRBJ1-1	TRBD1	NA	TRBV10-3	TGTACCATCAGTGACAGGGCTGAGCTCACTGAAGCTTTCTTT	CTISDRAELTEAFF
TRBJ2-3	TRBD2	few	TRBV10-3	TGTGCCATCAGGGGGTCGGCGCGGGGGAGTACAGATACGCAGTATTTT	CAIRGSARGSTDTQYF
TRBJ1-5	NA	NA	TRBV9	TGTGCCAGCAGCGCGGGGCATTATCAGCCCCAGCATTTT	CASSAGHYQPQHF
TRBJ1-4	NA	NA	TRBV27	TGTGCCAGCAGGAAACAGAGTGCAACTAATGAAAAACTGTTTTTT	CASRKQSATNEKLFF
TRBJ1-5	NA	NA	TRBV12-3/TRBV12-4	TGTGCCAGCAGTTTAGACAGGGTTACTCCCAATCAGCCCCAGCATTTT	CASSLDRVTPNQPQHF
TRBJ2-7	NA	few	TRBV4-2	TGTGCCAGCGCGCCGATGGCCCAACAATACGAGCAGTACTTC	CASAPMAQQYEQYF
TRBJ2-5	TRBD2	NA	TRBV7-2	TGTGCCAGCAGCAACGTAGCGGGAGGGCAAGAGACCCAGTACTTC	CASSNVAGGQETQYF
TRBJ2-1	TRBD1	NA	TRBV29-1	TGCAGCGTTGAAGGCAGGGGGCTGCTTGATGAGCAGTTCTTC	CSVEGRGLLDEQFF
TRBJ2-3	NA	NA	TRBV29-1	TGCAGCGTTGACGACCCCGGAGCCCCTAGCACAGATACGCAGTATTTT	CSVDDPGAPSTDTQYF
TRBJ2-3	TRBD2	NA	TRBV9	TGTGCCAGCAGCGTAACTAGCGGGGAAGCAGATACGCAGTATTTT	CASSVTSGEADTQYF
TRBJ1-1	NA	once	TRBV6-4	TGTGCCAGCAGTGACTCCCTTGGGGGGAGGAACACTGAAGCTTTCTTT	CASSDSLGGRNTEAFF
TRBJ2-1	TRBD2	NA	TRBV12-3/TRBV12-4	TGTGCCAGCAGCCTGACTAGCGGGAAGTTAAATGAGCAGTTCTTC	CASSLTSGKLNEQFF
TRBJ2-3	TRBD1	NA	TRBV20-1	TGCAGTGCCAACCCCCGGGACAGGGGAACAGATACGCAGTATTTT	CSANPRDRGTDTQYF
TRBJ2-6	NA	NA	TRBV5-1	TGCGCCAGCAGATCCGCGCCAACTGGGGCCAACGTCCTGACTTTC	CASRSAPTGANVLTF
TRBJ1-2	NA	many	TRBV9	TGTGCCAGCAGCGTAGGTGGCAGATACTATGGCTACACCTTC	CASSVGGRYYGYTF
TRBJ2-3	NA	NA	TRBV28	TGTGCCAGCAGTTCCAACACGGGACCAATAACAGCAGATACGCAGTATTTT	CASSSNTGPITADTQYF
TRBJ2-5	NA	NA	TRBV4-1	TGCGCCAGCAACCAAACCCAGGGGTGGGAGATCCAGTACTTC	CASNQTQGWEIQYF
TRBJ1-5	TRBD1	NA	TRBV25-1	TGTGCCAGCATCTCAGGGACAGGCTTGAGCAATCAGCCCCAGCATTTT	CASISGTGLSNQPQHF
TRBJ1-5	NA	few	TRBV29-1	TGCAGCGCCGGGTCCCCGGGGAATCAGCCCCAGCATTTT	CSAGSPGNQPQHF
TRBJ2-7	TRBD2	NA	TRBV4-2	TGTGCCAGCAGCCAGCGGGGGGACTCCTACGAGCAGTACTTC	CASSQRGDSYEQYF
TRBJ1-1	NA	few	TRBV27	TGTGCCAGCAGGGGAGTCGGTGAAGCTTTCTTT	CASRGVGEAFF